This section outlines one T cell receptor (beta chain) sequence together with its context. The target antigen is unknown. TCRdb keeps only in-frame clones here, not all; method: immunoSEQ multiplex PCR. The data show approximately 160,000 clones, about 91% seen once. This sample was included in a study of T cell responses to AZD1222 COVID-19 vaccine. Study outcomes and limitations: When two AZD1222 doses had been given, Spike-specific TCR breadth and depth rose. The study sampled repertoires only after the peak T cell response. Targeting of unmutated variant regions was reportedly seen in nearly half of spike-specific TCRs. In a largely white British group with more females than males, clonal diversity was possibly underestimated.

The V gene's germline CDR1 is SNHLY and CDR2 FYNNEI. V lost 7 bases and J lost 3, with 12 bases in between. This CDR3 contains 13 residues. This chain links TRBV2 with TRBJ1-2; no clear D. Source: peripheral blood, taken 28 days after the second AZD1222 dose. This TCR derives from an adult who received the AZD1222 COVID-19 vaccine. The CDR3 region is CASMSYKDYGYTF. CDR3 nucleotide sequence: TGTGCCAGCATGTCCTACAAGGACTATGGCTACACCTTC. The entire variable domain, with the rest obtained from reference TRBV2 and TRBJ1-2, is as follows: EPEVTQTPSHQVTQMGQEVILRCVPISNHLYFYWYRQILGQKVEFLVSFYNNEISEKSEIFDDQFSVERPDGSNFTLKIRSTKLEDSAMYFCASMSYKDYGYTFGSGTRLTVV.